The 23 T cell receptor beta chains below come from one sample, sequenced in a study of T cell responses to AZD1222 COVID-19 vaccine. The protocol was immunoSEQ multiplex PCR, while the TCRdb copy is restricted to in-frame clones and leaves out a portion. In the table there are around 180,000 clones, 90% to 95% of which are singletons. The material sequenced was peripheral blood, taken 28 days after the second AZD1222 dose. These receptors originate from an adult who received the AZD1222 COVID-19 vaccine.

The chain joins TRBV4-3 to TRBJ1-3; D ambiguous. V lost 4 bases and J lost 2, with 6 bases in between. The length of the CDR3 is 13 residues. Per the germline V gene, CDR1 is LGHNA and CDR2 is YSLEER. CDR3: CASSPLAGNTIYF. CDR3 sequence (DNA): TGCGCCAGCAGCCCCCTTGCTGGAAACACCATATATTTT.

The chain recombines TRBV5-1 with TRBJ2-5; 9 nucleotides align to TRBD2. The germline V gene encodes CDR1 SGHRS and CDR2 YFSETQ. This CDR3 contains 14 residues. V lost 6 bases, J lost 1 base, and 4 bases stayed unmatched. CDR3 sequence (DNA): TGCGCCAGCACTTCTAGCGGGATCCAAGAGACCCAGTACTTC. It translates to CASTSSGIQETQYF.

The J gene is TRBJ2-2, the V gene TRBV7-8, with D unresolved. The CDR3 is 13 residues long. With 5 bases removed from V and 5 bases from J, the gap between germline ends came to 9 bases. Germline loops: CDR1 SGHVS, CDR2 FQNEAQ. CDR3 DNA: TGTGCCAGCAGCCCCCAGGATACCGGGGAGCTGTTTTTT. It is translated as CASSPQDTGELFF.

J is TRBJ2-7 and V is TRBV13, with a possible D match to TRBD1 (5 bases). Trimming removed 5 bases at V and 9 bases at J, with 17 bases between. The CDR3 spans 13 residues. Germline CDR1 reads PRHDT; CDR2 reads FYEKMQ (reference sequence). Here the CDR3 reads CASSQTQGFGQYF. The CDR3 region has the DNA TGTGCCAGCAGCCAAACGCAGGGTTTCGGGCAGTACTTC. Variable domain in full (rest from reference TRBV13 and TRBJ2-7): AAGVIQSPRHLIKEKRETATLKCYPIPRHDTVYWYQQGPGQDPQFLISFYEKMQSDKGSIPDRFSAQQFSDYHSELNMSSLELGDSALYFCASSQTQGFGQYFGPGTRLTVT.

The genes are TRBV7-9 and TRBJ1-5; 12 nucleotides align to TRBD1. The ends lost 3 bases at V and 0 bases at J; junction bases unmatched: 9. The CDR3 has 19 amino acids. Per germline, CDR1 SEHNR and CDR2 FQNEAQ (reference sequence). CDR3 protein: CASSLHPGQGAHSNQPQHF. The CDR3 DNA sequence: TGTGCCAGCAGCTTGCATCCGGGACAGGGGGCCCATAGCAATCAGCCCCAGCATTTT. Drawing the rest from reference TRBV7-9 and TRBJ1-5, the complete variable domain is DTGVSQNPRHKITKRGQNVTFRCDPISEHNRLYWYRQTLGQGPEFLTYFQNEAQLEKSRLLSDRFSAERPKGSFSTLEIQRTEQGDSAMYLCASSLHPGQGAHSNQPQHFGDGTRLSIL.

This sequence joins TRBV28 and TRBJ2-7, with 11 bases aligning to TRBD2. CDR1 is MDHEN and CDR2 is SYDVKM in the germline V gene. This CDR3 region has 16 residues. The V and J ends lost 5 bases and 3 bases, in that order; junction bases with no gene match: 9. The CDR3 here is CASSPTLAGGSYEQYF. For the CDR3, the DNA is TGTGCCAGCAGTCCAACATTAGCGGGAGGGAGCTACGAGCAGTACTTC.

The chain joins TRBV11-2 to TRBJ2-5, with 12 positions matching TRBD2. Per the germline V gene, CDR1 is SGHAT and CDR2 is FQNNGV. The CDR3 is 15 amino acids. V was clipped by 5 bases and J by 3 bases; unmatched bases: 4. The chain's CDR3 is CASSPGLAGKETQYF. In nucleotides, the CDR3 is TGTGCCAGCAGCCCAGGACTAGCGGGAAAAGAGACCCAGTACTTC.

This sequence joins TRBV5-1 and TRBJ1-1; TRBD1 matches 9 bases. J lost 1 base, V lost 2 bases, and 3 bases had no gene match. Germline CDR1 SGHRS, CDR2 YFSETQ. This CDR3 spans 15 amino acids. This CDR3 is CASSLQGARNTEAFF. CDR3 sequence (DNA): TGCGCCAGCAGCTTACAGGGGGCGCGGAACACTGAAGCTTTCTTT.

V is TRBV5-6 and J is TRBJ1-5; D unclear. Germline loops: CDR1 SGHDT, CDR2 YYEEEE. The CDR3 is 15 amino acids. V was pared by 4 bases and J by 4 bases, with 15 bases between. In DNA form, the CDR3 reads TGTGCCAGCAGCCCATCTGGAGGCCTTAATCAGCCCCAGCATTTT. Translating it yields CASSPSGGLNQPQHF.

The rearrangement links TRBV5-6 to TRBJ1-1, with 7 nucleotides matching TRBD1. Germline V gives CDR1 SGHDT, CDR2 YYEEEE. CDR3 length: 15 residues. Trimming at V came to 4 bases and at J to 5 bases, leaving 11 bases not matched to a gene. CDR3 sequence: CASSPDRVWGTEAFF. CDR3 nucleotides: TGTGCCAGCAGCCCCGACAGGGTGTGGGGGACTGAAGCTTTCTTT.

The chain carries TRBV19 and TRBJ1-1; D is undetermined. This CDR3 is 15 amino acids long. V was shortened by 3 bases and J by 1 base, with 12 bases between the two germline ends. Germline CDR1 LNHDA, CDR2 SQIVND (reference sequence). The CDR3 spells CASSIQQNTNTEAFF. The CDR3 nucleotides are TGTGCCAGTAGTATCCAACAGAACACGAACACTGAAGCTTTCTTT.

The chain combines TRBV3-1 (or the pseudogene TRBV3-2) with TRBJ1-2, with a weak D call TRBD1 (5 bases). The CDR3 sequence is 15 residues long. Germline CDR1 and CDR2: LGHDT and YNNKEL (reference sequence). The V end lost 0 bases, the J end lost 5 bases, and 13 bases lay between the germline ends. CDR3 protein: CASSQEYPGNYGYTF. In DNA, the CDR3 is TGTGCCAGCAGCCAAGAATATCCAGGGAATTATGGCTACACCTTC.

The chain uses TRBV5-1 and TRBJ1-2; no clear D gene. From germline, CDR1 is SGHRS and CDR2 YFSETQ. Trimming left V 4 bases short and J 5 bases short, with 15 bases between. The CDR3 loop spans 14 amino acids. This chain's CDR3 is CASSRAAGGYGYTF. CDR3 nucleotide sequence: TGCGCCAGCAGCAGGGCAGCAGGTGGTTATGGCTACACCTTC.

The chain uses TRBV6-5 and TRBJ1-2, with a possible D match to TRBD1 (5 bases). V was cut by 2 bases and J by 2 bases, with 12 bases left in between. Germline lookup yields CDR1 MNHEY and CDR2 SVGAGI. This CDR3 has 15 amino acids. The CDR3 loop is CASSYAGLKNYGYTF. The CDR3 nucleotides are TGTGCCAGCAGTTACGCGGGACTCAAAAACTATGGCTACACCTTC.

The rearrangement links TRBV7-9 to TRBJ2-7; TRBD1 aligns across 9 bases. The germline gives CDR1 SEHNR, CDR2 FQNEAQ (reference sequence). The CDR3 consists of 15 residues. With 5 bases clipped from V and 5 bases from J, the junction kept 10 bases outside the gene matches. The CDR3 spells CASSRGQGNHDEQYF. The CDR3, as DNA: TGTGCCAGCAGCCGGGGACAGGGTAATCACGACGAGCAGTACTTC.

The V call is TRBV4-3, the J call TRBJ2-3; 8 positions agree with TRBD1. The CDR3 loop spans 16 amino acids. Germline V gene sequence: CDR1 LGHNA, CDR2 YSLEER. V lost 0 bases, J lost 2 bases, and 4 bases stayed unmatched. The CDR3 is CASSQDPGGDTDTQYF. In DNA, the CDR3 is TGCGCCAGCAGCCAAGATCCAGGGGGCGACACAGATACGCAGTATTTT.

J is TRBJ1-2 and V is TRBV12-3 or TRBV12-4; 7 nucleotides match TRBD1. The CDR3 spans 12 residues. Unmatched junction bases numbered 2, after V lost 6 bases and J lost 4 bases. The CDR3 reads CASRPGGYGYTF. The CDR3 bases are TGTGCCAGCAGACCAGGGGGCTATGGCTACACCTTC.

This chain joins TRBV6-2 or TRBV6-3 and TRBJ2-6; 7 nucleotides match TRBD1. The CDR3 runs 18 residues. CDR1 is MNHEY and CDR2 is SVGEGT in the germline V gene. J gave up 2 bases and V 5 bases, and 12 bases lay outside the gene matches. The CDR3 bases are TGTGCCAGCAGTCCATATGAGACAGGGATAACTGGGGCCAACGTCCTGACTTTC. It encodes CASSPYETGITGANVLTF.

The V call is TRBV9, the J call TRBJ1-1, with a possible D match to TRBD1 (5 bases). Germline CDR1 SGDLS, CDR2 YYNGEE. V was pared by 3 bases and J by 10 bases, with 19 bases between. CDR3 length: 14 amino acids. CDR3 residues: CASSGLLRGERAFF. CDR3 bases: TGTGCCAGCAGCGGCCTACTCCGAGGGGAACGAGCTTTCTTT.

This clone has only one observation. The V call is TRBV28, the J call TRBJ2-7, with D unclear. Germline CDR1 is MDHEN and CDR2 is SYDVKM. Trimming left V 3 bases short and J 3 bases short, with 12 bases between. This CDR3 has 14 residues. As DNA, the CDR3 is TGTGCCAGCAGTTTCATCCAGGCTCGCTACGAGCAGTACTTC. Its protein product is CASSFIQARYEQYF. The full variable domain, its missing parts supplied by reference TRBV28 and TRBJ2-7, is DVKVTQSSRYLVKRTGEKVFLECVQDMDHENMFWYRQDPGLGLRLIYFSYDVKMKEKGDIPEGYSVSREKKERFSLILESASTNQTSMYLCASSFIQARYEQYFGPGTRLTVT.

V is TRBV2 and J is TRBJ1-4; D unclear. The CDR3 has 14 amino acids. V shed 8 bases and J shed 13 bases, with 23 bases lying between them. In germline, CDR1 is SNHLY, CDR2 FYNNEI. The CDR3 loop reads CASRGWRSDDILFF. Written as DNA, the CDR3 is TGTGCCAGCCGCGGATGGCGGTCGGATGATATACTGTTTTTT.

The rearrangement links TRBV19 to TRBJ2-1; 7 bases map to TRBD2. Germline CDR1 reads LNHDA; CDR2 reads SQIVND (reference sequence). V dropped 8 bases and J dropped 2; count of bases not matched to a gene: 3. The CDR3 runs 13 residues. This CDR3 is CASGTTTYNEQFF. Here the CDR3 DNA reads TGTGCCAGTGGGACTACCACCTACAATGAGCAGTTCTTC.

The chain is built from TRBV19 and TRBJ1-2; 7 bases fit TRBD1. This CDR3 spans 13 amino acids. Germline trimming cut 10 bases from V and 3 bases from J; bases unmatched to any gene: 8. Per the germline V gene, CDR1 is LNHDA and CDR2 is SQIVND (reference sequence). CDR3 protein: CATATGTDYGYTF. CDR3 DNA: TGTGCCACCGCGACAGGGACCGACTATGGCTACACCTTC.